The 13 T cell receptor beta chains reported below all come from one sample, sequenced in a study of shared clonotypes between healthy human individuals. Some clones are missing from TCRdb's copy, which holds only in-frame ones; the method was immunoSEQ multiplex PCR. The data show 2 million to 2.5 million clones, 90% to 95% seen once. Sequenced sample: naive CD4+ T cells sorted from blood. Subset here: CD45RA+ positively selected. The receptor set was obtained from a man younger than 35 in good health.

The chain joins TRBV4-1 to TRBJ2-5, with a possible D match to TRBD1 (6 bases). Germline V lookup: CDR1 MGHRA, CDR2 YSYEKL. The CDR3 runs to 15 residues. Trimming shortened V by 3 bases and J by 5 bases, and 16 bases separated the two germline ends. DNA of the CDR3: TGCGCCAGCAGCCAGAGACAGGTACTGGGGGAGACCCAGTACTTC. This codes for CASSQRQVLGETQYF.

CDR3 sequence: CASSPGLAGVPDTQYF. CDR3 sequence (DNA): TGCGCCAGCAGCCCGGGACTAGCGGGAGTCCCAGATACGCAGTATTTT. J is TRBJ2-3 and V is TRBV4-1, with 14 positions matching TRBD2. V lost 4 bases and J lost 4; bases outside the gene matches: 4. CDR3 length: 16 amino acids. The germline V gene encodes CDR1 MGHRA and CDR2 YSYEKL.

In regard to this clone: The same CDR3 also results from other DNA sequences found in this sample. J is TRBJ2-5 and V is TRBV9; 13 bases map to TRBD2. The CDR3 spans 15 residues. V was pared by 4 bases and J by 5 bases, with 5 bases of the junction left unmatched. The germline V gene has CDR1 SGDLS and CDR2 YYNGEE. This CDR3 reads CASSSGLAGVETQYF. For the CDR3, the DNA is TGTGCCAGCAGCTCTGGACTAGCGGGAGTTGAGACCCAGTACTTC.

As concerns this clone: The final CDR3 position lacks the conserved phenylalanine or tryptophan, pointing to a likely read error. It is unclear where the CDR3 begins or ends on the DNA, so no DNA is shown, and the CDR3 is as TCRdb lists it. J is TRBJ1-2 and V is TRBV6-1; the tabulated D call, TRBD1, remains unverified against the DNA. From germline, CDR1 is MNHNS and CDR2 SASEGT. The CDR3 contains 13 residues when both ends are counted. The CDR3 sequence is CASSEAWALPTYH.

Concerning this clone: The same CDR3 also results from other DNA sequences found in this sample. The rearrangement uses TRBV18 and TRBJ1-3; 7 nucleotides align to TRBD1. The germline V gene encodes CDR1 KGHSH and CDR2 LQKENI. Germline trimming cut 3 bases from V and 2 bases from J; bases unmatched to any gene: 4. The CDR3 is 15 residues long. CDR3 bases: TGTGCCAGCTCACCGACAGGGACGACTGGAAACACCATATATTTT. Its translation: CASSPTGTTGNTIYF.

Notes on this clone: Other DNA sequences within the sample encode an identical CDR3. The chain recombines TRBV28 with TRBJ2-7; TRBD1 agrees at 8 bases. This CDR3 spans 14 amino acids. V trimming: 3 bases; J trimming: 4 bases; junction bases outside the gene matches: 5. Per the germline V gene, CDR1 is MDHEN and CDR2 is SYDVKM. The CDR3 sequence is CASSFSGGLYEQYF. In DNA, the CDR3 is TGTGCCAGCAGTTTCTCAGGGGGCCTGTACGAGCAGTACTTC.

The V call is TRBV7-9, the J call TRBJ2-1; 7 bases agree with TRBD2. The ends lost 5 bases at V and 10 bases at J; junction bases unmatched: 14. Germline lookup yields CDR1 SEHNR and CDR2 FQNEAQ (reference sequence). The CDR3 has 15 amino acids. DNA of the CDR3: TGTGCCAGCAGCCTAACCGCGGGTCCGGGGGGAGAGCAGTTCTTC. It yields the protein CASSLTAGPGGEQFF.

V usage is TRBV7-9 and J usage is TRBJ1-4; 11 bases line up with TRBD1. CDR1 and CDR2 from the germline V gene are SEHNR and FQNEAQ (reference sequence). The CDR3 extends over 17 amino acids. V was pared by 5 bases and J by 6 bases, with 11 bases of the junction left unmatched. The CDR3 DNA sequence: TGTGCCAGCAGCCTCATATCCCTGGGACAGGGGGATGAAAAACTGTTTTTT. Its translation is CASSLISLGQGDEKLFF. Together with reference TRBV7-9 and TRBJ1-4, the CDR3 gives the full variable domain: DTGVSQNPRHKITKRGQNVTFRCDPISEHNRLYWYRQTLGQGPEFLTYFQNEAQLEKSRLLSDRFSAERPKGSFSTLEIQRTEQGDSAMYLCASSLISLGQGDEKLFFGSGTQLSVL.

With regard to this clone: This may come from a read error, since a much larger clone is one base off. This sample includes further DNA sequences coding for the same CDR3. The V and J genes are TRBV7-9 and TRBJ2-5, with D uncertain. V lost 4 bases and J 5 bases, leaving 8 bases between the germline ends. Germline V gene sequence: CDR1 SEHNR, CDR2 FQNEAQ (reference sequence). The CDR3 totals 12 residues. CDR3 nucleotides: TGTGCCAGCAGCTCCCTCGGTGAGACCCAGTACTTC. It codes for CASSSLGETQYF.

The V gene is TRBV4-2, the J gene TRBJ2-6; either TRBD1 or TRBD2 may fit D (7 bases each). Germline CDR1 is LGHNA and CDR2 is YNFKEQ. The CDR3 extends over 16 amino acids. V was cut by 4 bases and J by 2 bases, with 12 bases left in between. The CDR3 DNA reads as TGTGCCAGCAGCCTGGGAGGGGGCGCTGGGGCCAACGTCCTGACTTTC. Translation: CASSLGGGAGANVLTF.

The chain couples TRBV10-3 to TRBJ1-5; possible D gene TRBD1, 6 bases. Trimming removed 10 bases from V and 2 bases from J, with 12 bases in between. The V gene's germline CDR1 is ENHRY and CDR2 SYGVKD. CDR3 length: 13 amino acids. The CDR3, as DNA: TGTGCCACCCAGGAGGGGGGCAATCAGCCCCAGCATTTT. Residues: CATQEGGNQPQHF.

CDR3 bases: TGTGCCAGCAGCGTCGGGACTAGCGGAAACATTCAGTACTTC. Its translation: CASSVGTSGNIQYF. The chain has TRBV9 and TRBJ2-4; TRBD2 aligns across 11 bases. CDR3 length: 14 amino acids. Losses at the gene ends were 2 bases for V and 6 bases for J; bases not matched to a gene: 1. Germline V CDR1 and CDR2: SGDLS, YYNGEE.

The J gene is TRBJ2-1, the V gene TRBV5-6, with TRBD1 matching 11 bases. J lost 6 bases, V lost 3 bases, and 5 bases had no gene match. The CDR3 loop spans 15 amino acids. In germline, CDR1 is SGHDT, CDR2 YYEEEE. The CDR3 reads CASSSGTGGFNEQFF. CDR3 sequence (DNA): TGTGCCAGCAGCTCCGGGACAGGGGGTTTCAATGAGCAGTTCTTC.